The TCR beta chain described here comes from a study of cytomegalovirus exposure and HLA in healthy donors. A remark on this clone: Its antigen remains unidentified.

The CDR3 sequence is 16 residues long. Between the trimmed V and J ends, which lost 6 bases and 0 bases, there was a span of 17 bases. Germline CDR1 is LNHDA and CDR2 is SQIVND (reference sequence). Study observations and caveats: A prior analysis recorded that most TCR beta V segments were productive about 87% or about 30% of the time. There were fewer than 200 TCR beta chains listed as cytomegalovirus-associated.

Amplification used 60 Vbeta primers and 13 Jbeta primers. Generated by immunoSEQ multiplex PCR, the TCRdb table keeps only in-frame clones and is missing some. The data contain under 150,000 clones, around four fifths of them singletons. The receptor comes from a woman aged 45-65 years in good health and CMV-seropositive. Sample: PBMCs. The chain joins TRBV19 to TRBJ1-1; the D gene is possibly TRBD1 (6 bases). The CDR3 loop reads CASRELGAPMNTEAFF. Here the CDR3 DNA reads TGTGCCAGTAGGGAGTTGGGGGCACCTATGAACACTGAAGCTTTCTTT.